This T cell receptor beta chain was recovered during a study of CD8 T cells in Susac syndrome. The CDR3 extends over 11 amino acids. Deletions cut 4 bases from V and 8 bases from J, with 8 bases between. In germline, CDR1 is SNHLY, CDR2 FYNNEI. Random hexamers primed reverse transcription of about 0.45 to 1 ug RNA. TCRdb ran MiXCR on the immunoSEQ multiplex PCR reads and lists one entry per CDR3 protein. This table has 150,000 to 190,000 distinct CDR3 sequences, about 95% appearing once. Sample: CD4+ T cells from PBMCs. The TCR sequence derives from a human donor with Susac syndrome. The chain couples TRBV2 to TRBJ1-2; D is unclear. The CDR3 sequence is CASSVRGGYTF. CDR3 nucleotide sequence: TGTGCCAGCAGTGTGCGAGGCGGCTACACCTTC. The complete variable domain, with remaining parts taken from reference TRBV2 and TRBJ1-2, reads EPEVTQTPSHQVTQMGQEVILRCVPISNHLYFYWYRQILGQKVEFLVSFYNNEISEKSEIFDDQFSVERPDGSNFTLKIRSTKLEDSAMYFCASSVRGGYTFGSGTRLTVV.